The 4 T cell receptor beta chains presented below share a single source sample, sequenced in a study of patients and donors after allogeneic stem cell transplantation. TCRdb reanalysed the RT-PCR reads using MiXCR and keeps one entry per CDR3 protein. This sample carries about a million distinct CDR3 sequences, 18% of them seen once, and the ten largest clones take 5% to 6.5%. The specimen sequenced was blood, either unsorted or a sorted T cell fraction (not recorded which). The source of these receptors is a human donor who was either an allogeneic HSCT recipient or a stem cell or donor lymphocyte infusion donor (not recorded which). It is not recorded whose cells these are; they may come from a transplant donor.

CDR3 sequence (DNA): TGTGCCAGCAGCACCGCCCCAATCGGGGCCGGGGAGACCCAGTACTTC. It translates to CASSTAPIGAGETQYF. The V gene is TRBV7-8, the J gene TRBJ2-5; D could derive from TRBD1 or TRBD2 (5 bases each). Trimming pared 5 bases from V and 5 bases from J, leaving 21 bases between. Germline V gene data show CDR1 as SGHVS and CDR2 as FQNEAQ. CDR3 size: 16 residues.

J is TRBJ1-4 and V is TRBV6-5; D may be TRBD1 (5 bases). Between the trimmed V and J ends, which lost 3 bases and 6 bases, there was a span of 14 bases. The CDR3 consists of 15 residues. Germline V lookup: CDR1 MNHEY, CDR2 SVGAGI. In DNA, the CDR3 is TGTGCCAGCAGTTATAAGGGGTTGGTTGATGAAAAACTGTTTTTT. Protein product: CASSYKGLVDEKLFF.

V gene TRBV12-3 or TRBV12-4 combines with J gene TRBJ1-2; 8 positions match TRBD1. This CDR3 has 18 residues. After removal of 7 bases from V and 3 bases from J, the junction contained 19 bases not matched to a gene. CDR3 protein: CASTSGGLTGPFYYGYTF. In DNA form, the CDR3 reads TGTGCCAGCACATCAGGGGGCCTGACAGGCCCTTTCTACTATGGCTACACCTTC.

V is TRBV29-1 and J is TRBJ2-1, with 9 nucleotides matching TRBD1. The CDR3 has 15 amino acids. Unmatched junction bases numbered 4, after V lost 4 bases and J lost 0 bases. Germline CDR1 and CDR2: SQVTM and ANQGSEA. The CDR3 is CSVGGQGSSYNEQFF. The CDR3 DNA reads TGCAGCGTTGGCGGACAGGGGAGCTCCTACAATGAGCAGTTCTTC.